These 25 T cell receptor beta chains share one sample of origin, sequenced in a study of cytomegalovirus exposure and HLA in healthy donors. The study ran its PCR with 60 Vbeta and 13 Jbeta primers. Measured with immunoSEQ multiplex PCR; TCRdb has only the in-frame clones, and not every one. The table has about 120,000 clones, 80% seen once; the top ten hold approximately 0.22%. Sequencing was carried out using PBMCs. These receptors were obtained from a man aged 45-65 years in good health and CMV-seronegative.

The chain is built from TRBV6-5 and TRBJ2-2; 7 bases map to TRBD1. The CDR3 has 12 amino acids. The germline gives CDR1 MNHEY, CDR2 SVGAGI. V dropped 8 bases and J dropped 5; count of bases not matched to a gene: 2. CDR3 nucleotides: TGTGCCAGCCACAGGGGAACCGGGGAGCTGTTTTTT. Its translation is CASHRGTGELFF.

The chain carries TRBV4-3 and TRBJ1-2; D gene unclear. The CDR3 length is 15 residues. Germline V CDR1 and CDR2: LGHNA, YSLEER. The V and J ends lost 0 bases and 4 bases respectively, with 12 bases between them. The CDR3 spells CASSQDLAVGYGYTF. For the CDR3, the DNA is TGCGCCAGCAGCCAAGATCTTGCAGTTGGCTATGGCTACACCTTC.

CDR3 DNA: TGTGCCAGCAGCTTTGAAGGGGATAATTCACCCCTCCACTTT. Protein sequence: CASSFEGDNSPLHF. The chain uses TRBV7-6 and TRBJ1-6; D is possibly TRBD1 (5 bases). Germline V gives CDR1 SGHVS, CDR2 FNYEAQ. Trimming pared 3 bases from V and 5 bases from J, leaving 8 bases between. This CDR3 region has 14 residues.

The V and J genes are TRBV9 and TRBJ2-3; 7 bases line up with TRBD1. The CDR3 is 16 amino acids. The V segment lost 0 bases and the J segment 0 bases; nucleotides outside the gene matches: 4. CDR1 and CDR2 (germline): SGDLS, YYNGEE. CDR3 protein: CASSVEGAPSTDTQYF. The CDR3 region has the DNA TGTGCCAGCAGCGTAGAGGGGGCCCCTAGCACAGATACGCAGTATTTT.

V usage is TRBV14 and J usage is TRBJ2-7, with D possibly matching TRBD2 (5 bases). This CDR3 has 13 residues. V gave up 4 bases and J gave up 3 bases, with 10 bases separating them. The germline CDR1 and CDR2 sequences are SGHDN and FVKESK. In DNA form, the CDR3 reads TGTGCCAGCAGCCCCCCCGCGGGCTACGAGCAGTACTTC. It specifies CASSPPAGYEQYF.

The chain carries TRBV28 and TRBJ1-5; D gene unclear. Trimming left V 6 bases short and J 1 base short, with 10 bases between. Germline V CDR1 and CDR2: MDHEN, SYDVKM. The CDR3 has 14 amino acids. CDR3 in amino acids: CASREAGSNQPQHF. For the CDR3, the DNA is TGTGCCAGCAGGGAGGCAGGAAGCAATCAGCCCCAGCATTTT.

This sequence joins TRBV6-4 and TRBJ2-6; a weak D match, TRBD2 (5 bases). Germline values: CDR1 MRHNA, CDR2 SNTAGT. Trimming left V 2 bases short and J 0 bases short, with 20 bases between. The CDR3 covers 20 residues. The CDR3 loop is CASSDVEGRPFPSGANVLTF. The CDR3 nucleotides are TGTGCCAGCAGTGACGTTGAGGGCAGACCCTTCCCCTCTGGGGCCAACGTCCTGACTTTC.

CDR3 in DNA: TGTGCCAGCAGCCTCCCGGGGTCGAACACTGAAGCTTTCTTT. This encodes CASSLPGSNTEAFF. This chain links TRBV7-2 with TRBJ1-1; unclear D gene. Germline-derived CDR1 and CDR2 are SGHTA and FQGNSA. V gave up 5 bases and J gave up 1 base, with 11 bases separating them. The CDR3 is 14 residues long.

This clone was found a few times. The chain is built from TRBV5-4 and TRBJ2-3; no clear D gene. The CDR3 runs to 14 residues. Germline loops: CDR1 SGHNT, CDR2 YYREEE (reference sequence). Between the trimmed V and J ends, which lost 7 bases and 1 base, there was a span of 13 bases. The DNA for the CDR3 is TGTGCCAGCTCTCAGGCGAGCCGCACAGATACGCAGTATTTT. As protein: CASSQASRTDTQYF.

The chain links TRBV19 to TRBJ1-5; TRBD1 matches 10 bases. This CDR3 is 19 amino acids long. Trimming at V came to 5 bases and at J to 0 bases, leaving 13 bases not matched to a gene. CDR1 is LNHDA and CDR2 is SQIVND in the germline V gene (reference sequence). The CDR3 protein is CASSSSAGTGAYSNQPQHF. CDR3 bases: TGTGCCAGTAGTTCCTCAGCCGGGACAGGGGCGTATAGCAATCAGCCCCAGCATTTT.

In its sample, this clone was seen a few times. The gene calls are TRBV5-6 and TRBJ2-2, with D possibly matching TRBD1 (5 bases). The V gene's germline CDR1 is SGHDT and CDR2 YYEEEE. Deletions cut 0 bases from V and 4 bases from J, with 10 bases between. The CDR3 length is 15 residues. In DNA form, the CDR3 reads TGTGCCAGCAGCTTGGGCAGGGCAAGCACCGGGGAGCTGTTTTTT. Translated: CASSLGRASTGELFF.

This clone was seen just once. This chain joins TRBV4-3 and TRBJ2-3; D is uncertain. Germline-derived CDR1 and CDR2 are LGHNA and YSLEER. The CDR3 runs 15 residues. Trimming took off 0 bases at V and 2 bases at J, with 9 bases between the two ends. The CDR3 region is CASSQELSLTDTQYF. DNA of the CDR3: TGCGCCAGCAGCCAAGAACTGTCTCTCACAGATACGCAGTATTTT.

The chain employs TRBV2 and TRBJ1-5; D possibly corresponds to TRBD1 (5 bases). Germline V CDR1 and CDR2: SNHLY, FYNNEI. This CDR3 has 15 amino acids. V lost 10 bases, J lost 1 base, and 17 bases lay in between. DNA of the CDR3: TGTGCCACCACCACCGATAGGGGCAGCAATCAGCCCCAGCATTTT. This codes for CATTTDRGSNQPQHF. The whole variable domain, filled in from reference TRBV2 and TRBJ1-5, reads EPEVTQTPSHQVTQMGQEVILRCVPISNHLYFYWYRQILGQKVEFLVSFYNNEISEKSEIFDDQFSVERPDGSNFTLKIRSTKLEDSAMYFCATTTDRGSNQPQHFGDGTRLSIL.

About this clone itself: One junction end does not reproduce the germline sequence, and a read error may be involved. V and J are TRBV30 and TRBJ1-2, with no clear D. Germline lookup yields CDR1 GTSNPN and CDR2 SVGIG (reference sequence). The CDR3 totals 14 residues. In nucleotides, the CDR3 is TGTGCCTGGGAGGCCTCGAGAATAAACTATGGCTACCCCTTC. Translating gives CAWEASRINYGYPF.

The V gene is TRBV5-1, the J gene TRBJ2-3, with a tentative D call TRBD2 (6 bases). The CDR3 sequence is 13 residues long. V gave up 4 bases and J gave up 0 bases, with 6 bases separating them. Germline V gene sequence: CDR1 SGHRS, CDR2 YFSETQ. The CDR3 sequence is CASSGTSTDTQYF. The CDR3 bases are TGCGCCAGCAGCGGGACTAGCACAGATACGCAGTATTTT.

V usage is TRBV28 and J usage is TRBJ1-6; possible D gene TRBD1, 6 bases. Germline CDR1 is MDHEN and CDR2 is SYDVKM. This CDR3 is 14 amino acids long. Trimming removed 2 bases from V and 9 bases from J, with 11 bases in between. CDR3 nucleotides: TGTGCCAGCAGTTTAACAGGGACGGGTTCACCCCTCCACTTT. Protein: CASSLTGTGSPLHF.

V is TRBV4-2 and J is TRBJ1-5, with TRBD1 matching 7 bases. Germline CDR1 is LGHNA and CDR2 is YNFKEQ. Trimming cost V 0 bases and J 4 bases; bases outside gene matches: 3. The CDR3 extends over 15 amino acids. CDR3 protein: CASSQEGTANQPQHF. The CDR3 nucleotides are TGTGCCAGCAGCCAAGAGGGGACAGCAAATCAGCCCCAGCATTTT.

The V gene is TRBV7-2, the J gene TRBJ1-6; a possible D gene is TRBD1 (6 bases). CDR3 length: 14 residues. Germline CDR1 is SGHTA and CDR2 is FQGNSA. V was clipped by 5 bases and J by 6 bases, with 11 bases between them. CDR3 loop: CASSQGSPNSPLHF. CDR3 sequence (DNA): TGTGCCAGCAGCCAGGGGTCCCCTAATTCACCCCTCCACTTT.

This clone has more than one count but fewer than ten. The chain is built from TRBV9 and TRBJ2-7, with 9 bases fitting TRBD1. Germline lookup yields CDR1 SGDLS and CDR2 YYNGEE. Trimming at V came to 4 bases and at J to 5 bases, leaving 7 bases not matched to a gene. The CDR3 loop spans 14 amino acids. In nucleotides, the CDR3 is TGTGCCAGCAGCACAACAGGGGGCTTGGACGAGCAGTACTTC. Translation gives CASSTTGGLDEQYF. Looking up the rest from reference TRBV9 and TRBJ2-7 gives the full variable domain: DSGVTQTPKHLITATGQRVTLRCSPRSGDLSVYWYQQSLDQGLQFLIQYYNGEERAKGNILERFSAQQFPDLHSELNLSSLELGDSALYFCASSTTGGLDEQYFGPGTRLTVT.

This chain links TRBV29-1 with TRBJ2-7; the D gene is possibly TRBD2 (6 bases). CDR1 is SQVTM and CDR2 is ANQGSEA in the germline V gene. V was trimmed by 1 base and J by 5 bases, leaving 9 bases between them. The CDR3 covers 12 residues. CDR3 in amino acids: CSVEGWGDEQYF. DNA of the CDR3: TGCAGCGTTGAAGGATGGGGGGACGAGCAGTACTTC.

The rearrangement links TRBV15 to TRBJ2-1; TRBD1 is a possible D gene (5 bases). Germline values: CDR1 LNHNV, CDR2 YYDKDF (reference sequence). The CDR3 covers 15 residues. Trimming pared 0 bases from V and 2 bases from J, leaving 8 bases between. In DNA, the CDR3 is TGTGCCACCAGCAGAGAACAGGAACCCTACAATGAGCAGTTCTTC. Its protein product is CATSREQEPYNEQFF.

The chain is built from TRBV6-6 and TRBJ1-2; D ambiguous. Germline V gives CDR1 MNHNY, CDR2 SVGAGI (reference sequence). The CDR3 has 14 amino acids. Deletions cut 0 bases from V and 8 bases from J, with 13 bases between. DNA for the CDR3: TGTGCCAGCAGTTACTCTAAGACGGCGGAAGGCTACACCTTC. This gives the protein CASSYSKTAEGYTF.

The genes are TRBV5-6 and TRBJ2-7, with TRBD2 matching 10 bases. The J segment lost 3 bases and the V segment lost 2 bases, leaving 5 bases of the junction unmatched. This CDR3 is built from 15 residues. Germline CDR1 SGHDT, CDR2 YYEEEE. The CDR3 region has the DNA TGTGCCAGCAGCTTCACTAGCGGGATTAACTACGAGCAGTACTTC. It translates to CASSFTSGINYEQYF.

The gene calls are TRBV4-3 and TRBJ2-1; a weak D match, TRBD2 (5 bases). The CDR3 spans 15 residues. With 5 bases removed from V and 4 bases from J, the gap between germline ends came to 15 bases. Germline CDR1 is LGHNA and CDR2 is YSLEER. The CDR3, as DNA: TGCGCCAGCAGCAATATACGCTCGGGGTACAATGAGCAGTTCTTC. Its translation: CASSNIRSGYNEQFF.

Only a few counts were recorded for this clone. V usage is TRBV4-1 and J usage is TRBJ1-1; maybe TRBD1 (5 bases). The CDR3 spans 16 residues. Germline V gene lookup returns CDR1 MGHRA and CDR2 YSYEKL. V was shortened by 1 base and J by 1 base, with 13 bases between the two germline ends. CDR3 in amino acids: CASSQGSGVWNTEAFF. In DNA, the CDR3 is TGCGCCAGCAGCCAAGGGTCGGGGGTCTGGAACACTGAAGCTTTCTTT.